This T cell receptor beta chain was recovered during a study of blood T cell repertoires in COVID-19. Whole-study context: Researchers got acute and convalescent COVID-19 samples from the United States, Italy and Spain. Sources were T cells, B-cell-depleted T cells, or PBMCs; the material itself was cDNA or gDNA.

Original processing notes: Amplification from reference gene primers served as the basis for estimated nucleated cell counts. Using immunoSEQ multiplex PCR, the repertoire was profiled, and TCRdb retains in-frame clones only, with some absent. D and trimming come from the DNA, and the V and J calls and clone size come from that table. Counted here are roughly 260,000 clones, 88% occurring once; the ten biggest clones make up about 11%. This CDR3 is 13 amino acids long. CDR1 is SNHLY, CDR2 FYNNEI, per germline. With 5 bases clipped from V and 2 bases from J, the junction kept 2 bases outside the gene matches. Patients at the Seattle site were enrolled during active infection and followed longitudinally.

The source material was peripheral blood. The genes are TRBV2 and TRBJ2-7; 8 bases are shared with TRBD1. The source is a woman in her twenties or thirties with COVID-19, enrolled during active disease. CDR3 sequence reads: CASSNRGAYEQYF. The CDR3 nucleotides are TGTGCCAGCAGTAACAGGGGGGCCTACGAGCAGTACTTC.